Listed below are T cell receptor beta chains from one sample, sequenced in a study of identical twins. TCRdb processed the 5' RACE reads anew with MiXCR; each CDR3 protein has one entry. The sample lists roughly 500,000 distinct CDR3 sequences; about 20% were seen once. These sequences were also reported in another study, on T cells expressing NK-cell markers.

Sequencing input: CD4+ T cells sorted from blood. Receptors were obtained from a woman under 30 in good health. Both conserved end residues are part of each CDR3. A D gene is named only where the DNA matches it firmly. Size tells how often a clone was seen (once, few, many) or the class of an expanded clone, and some rows leave it out.

>TRBJ1-2|TRBD1|.|TRBV18
CASSPRQGSNYGYTF
TGTGCCAGCTCACCCCGACAGGGGTCTAACTATGGCTACACCTTC
>TRBJ1-1|TRBD1|.|TRBV5-1
CASSLLGTGTVEAFF
TGCGCCAGCAGCTTGTTGGGTACCGGGACAGTTGAAGCTTTCTTT
>TRBJ2-1|.|few|TRBV6-5
CASSYGASSYNEQFF
TGTGCCAGCAGTTACGGGGCCAGCTCCTACAATGAGCAGTTCTTC
>TRBJ2-7|.|once|TRBV20-1
CSASGESPYEQYF
TGCAGTGCTAGCGGAGAGTCACCCTACGAGCAGTACTTC
>TRBJ2-5|TRBD1|.|TRBV7-2
CASSLDRGVEETQYF
TGTGCCAGCAGCTTGGACAGGGGGGTAGAAGAGACCCAGTACTTC
>TRBJ2-1|TRBD2|many|TRBV9
CASSGGGNEQFF
TGTGCCAGCAGCGGCGGGGGCAATGAGCAGTTCTTC
>TRBJ1-2|.|many|TRBV29-1
CSVITQDYGYTF
TGCAGCGTGATAACACAAGACTATGGCTACACCTTC
>TRBJ2-7|TRBD2|few|TRBV5-1
CASSPALAGGEQYF
TGCGCCAGCAGCCCGGCACTAGCGGGTGGCGAGCAGTACTTC
>TRBJ2-1|.|.|TRBV9
CASSVETDNEQFF
TGTGCCAGCAGCGTAGAAACGGACAATGAGCAGTTCTTC
>TRBJ2-2|.|many|TRBV12-3/TRBV12-4
CASSPPNTGELFF
TGTGCCAGCAGCCCTCCTAACACCGGGGAGCTGTTTTTT
>TRBJ2-1|.|many|TRBV6-1
CASGLSGSYNEQFF
TGTGCCAGCGGTCTGTCCGGGTCCTACAATGAGCAGTTCTTC
>TRBJ2-7|TRBD2|.|TRBV6-1
CASSHSSGRYSYEQYF
TGTGCCAGCAGTCATAGTAGCGGGAGGTATTCCTACGAGCAGTACTTC
>TRBJ2-3|.|.|TRBV20-1
CSASVSSGGTDTQYF
TGCAGTGCTAGTGTCTCCAGCGGTGGCACAGATACGCAGTATTTT
>TRBJ2-7|.|.|TRBV10-2
CASTSPSVSYEQYF
TGCGCCAGCACCTCACCTAGCGTCTCCTACGAGCAGTACTTC
>TRBJ2-7|TRBD2|many|TRBV12-3/TRBV12-4
CASSRALADYEQYF
TGTGCCAGCAGCCGGGCACTAGCGGACTACGAGCAGTACTTC
>TRBJ2-1|TRBD2|.|TRBV3-1
CASSPSGGGREQFF
TGTGCCAGCAGCCCTAGCGGGGGTGGCAGGGAGCAGTTCTTC
>TRBJ2-3|TRBD1|.|TRBV5-1
CASSSGRQGSTDTQYF
TGCGCCAGCAGCTCAGGCCGACAGGGTTCCACAGATACGCAGTATTTT
>TRBJ2-2|.|.|TRBV15
CATSRDRNTGELFF
TGTGCCACCAGCAGAGATCGGAACACCGGGGAGCTGTTTTTT
>TRBJ2-3|TRBD2|.|TRBV2
CASSRTSLNYDF
TGTGCCAGCAGTAGGACTAGCCTCAACTACGATTTT
>TRBJ2-5|TRBD2|.|TRBV5-1
CASSLSGTSMETQYF
TGCGCCAGCAGCTTGTCGGGGACTAGCATGGAGACCCAGTACTTC
>TRBJ1-5|TRBD1|few|TRBV2
CASSRQGLNQPQHF
TGTGCCAGCAGTAGACAGGGACTCAATCAGCCCCAGCATTTT
>TRBJ2-7|.|.|TRBV20-1
CSLSPSGQTYEQYF
TGCAGTCTCTCACCCTCCGGGCAGACCTACGAGCAGTACTTC
>TRBJ1-2|.|.|TRBV10-3
CAISQGLTASSLVSNYGYTF
TGTGCCATCAGTCAGGGTCTAACCGCCTCATCACTGGTATCTAACTATGGCTACACCTTC
>TRBJ2-3|TRBD2|.|TRBV10-1
CASSEEVAGSDTQYF
TGCGCCAGCAGTGAGGAGGTAGCGGGGTCAGATACGCAGTATTTT
>TRBJ1-1|.|few|TRBV12-3/TRBV12-4
CASSSQLRTGKAEAFF
TGTGCCAGCAGTTCGCAACTCCGAACAGGGAAGGCTGAAGCTTTCTTT
>TRBJ2-5|.|.|TRBV10-3
CAIGLAEKETQYF
TGTGCCATCGGGTTAGCGGAGAAAGAGACCCAGTACTTC
>TRBJ1-2|.|.|TRBV6-1
CASSEDPPANYGYTF
TGTGCCAGCAGTGAAGACCCTCCTGCTAACTATGGCTACACCTTC
>TRBJ2-7|TRBD2|.|TRBV5-6
CASSPGLAVPYEQYF
TGTGCCAGCAGCCCGGGACTAGCGGTACCCTACGAGCAGTACTTC
>TRBJ1-1|.|many|TRBV6-2/TRBV6-3
CASSTLGRGEAFF
TGTGCCAGCAGTACCCTCGGGAGGGGTGAAGCTTTCTTT
>TRBJ2-4|TRBD1|.|TRBV6-2/TRBV6-3
CASSYYTGTGGAGGSKNIQYF
TGTGCCAGCAGTTACTATACCGGGACAGGGGGCGCTGGGGGATCCAAAAACATTCAGTACTTC
>TRBJ2-7|TRBD1|many|TRBV7-2
CASSFGTGGNYEQYF
TGTGCCAGCAGCTTTGGGACAGGGGGGAACTACGAGCAGTACTTC
>TRBJ2-6|TRBD2|.|TRBV11-3
CASSLGRGTGTSGRASGANVLTF
TGTGCCAGCAGCTTAGGGAGGGGTACCGGGACTAGCGGGAGGGCCTCGGGGGCCAACGTCCTGACTTTC
>TRBJ1-3|TRBD1|.|TRBV4-3
CASSQAGTGGNTIYF
TGCGCCAGCAGCCAAGCCGGGACAGGGGGAAACACCATATATTTT
>TRBJ1-2|.|.|TRBV19
CASSLGQRGYTF
TGTGCCAGTAGTCTCGGACAGCGGGGCTACACCTTC
>TRBJ2-5|TRBD2|few|TRBV20-1
CSGSLTSGKETQYF
TGCAGTGGATCATTGACTAGCGGGAAGGAGACCCAGTACTTC
>TRBJ2-7|.|.|TRBV7-2
CASSSRQVTEQYF
TGTGCCAGCAGTTCTCGACAGGTGACCGAGCAGTACTTC
>TRBJ2-1|.|few|TRBV2
CASSSLPRNEQFF
TGTGCCAGCAGCTCACTCCCGAGAAATGAGCAGTTCTTC
>TRBJ2-1|TRBD2|.|TRBV20-1
CSARAGTSGSNEQFF
TGCAGTGCTAGGGCCGGGACTAGCGGGAGTAATGAGCAGTTCTTC
>TRBJ2-1|.|.|TRBV10-1
CASSEVGTLGNEQFF
TGCGCCAGCAGTGAGGTTGGGACCTTAGGCAATGAGCAGTTCTTC
>TRBJ2-4|.|.|TRBV5-1
CASSSGVAKNIQYF
TGCGCCAGCAGCTCAGGGGTAGCCAAAAACATTCAGTACTTC
>TRBJ2-7|.|many|TRBV12-3/TRBV12-4
CASSFQLGGEQYF
TGTGCCAGCAGTTTCCAACTTGGGGGCGAGCAGTACTTC
>TRBJ2-3|.|few|TRBV12-3/TRBV12-4
CASSLPLSTDTQYF
TGTGCCAGCAGTCTGCCTCTTAGCACAGATACGCAGTATTTT
>TRBJ2-7|.|few|TRBV5-1
CASSYATASYEQYF
TGCGCCAGCAGCTACGCGACAGCCTCCTACGAGCAGTACTTC
>TRBJ2-3|.|.|TRBV5-1
CASSLSTGSEDTQYF
TGCGCCAGCAGCTTGTCGACCGGGAGTGAAGATACGCAGTATTTT
>TRBJ2-1|TRBD2|few|TRBV20-1
CSAKRGSGGYNEQFF
TGCAGTGCAAAGAGGGGTTCGGGGGGTTACAATGAGCAGTTCTTC
>TRBJ2-3|.|.|TRBV20-1
CSARDHSGGDTQYF
TGCAGTGCTAGAGATCATTCCGGGGGAGATACGCAGTATTTT
>TRBJ2-3|.|.|TRBV12-3/TRBV12-4
CASSLGLVQYF
TGTGCCAGCAGTCTAGGGCTCGTGCAGTATTTT
>TRBJ1-2|.|.|TRBV20-1
CSASLQGYGYTF
TGCAGTGCTTCACTACAGGGTTACGGCTACACCTTC
>TRBJ1-1|.|few|TRBV12-3/TRBV12-4
CASRGRPWGDTEAFF
TGTGCCAGCAGGGGACGGCCCTGGGGTGACACTGAAGCTTTCTTT
>TRBJ2-5|TRBD2|.|TRBV11-2
CASSPIRASGNQETQYF
TGTGCCAGCAGCCCAATCCGGGCTAGCGGGAACCAAGAGACCCAGTACTTC
>TRBJ2-4|.|.|TRBV12-3/TRBV12-4
CASSFSSGLAAKNIQYF
TGTGCCAGCAGCTTTTCATCGGGGCTGGCGGCCAAAAACATTCAGTACTTC
>TRBJ2-2|TRBD2|.|TRBV20-1
CSAREGGRATGELFF
TGCAGTGCTAGAGAGGGCGGGAGGGCCACCGGGGAGCTGTTTTTT
>TRBJ1-1|.|.|TRBV5-1
CASSLLEGSGNTEAFF
TGCGCCAGCAGCTTGTTAGAGGGGTCGGGGAACACTGAAGCTTTCTTT
>TRBJ2-5|.|.|TRBV7-9
CASSLGAAETQYF
TGTGCCAGCAGCTTGGGTGCCGCGGAGACCCAGTACTTC
>TRBJ1-6|.|few|TRBV7-9
CASSSAVHGSPLHF
TGTGCCAGCAGCTCGGCGGTTCATGGCTCACCCCTCCACTTT
>TRBJ1-2|.|few|TRBV15
CATSEFSGYGYTF
TGTGCCACCAGTGAATTTTCAGGCTATGGCTACACCTTC
>TRBJ2-1|.|many|TRBV20-1
CSAREGGSYNEQFF
TGCAGTGCTAGAGAAGGGGGCTCCTACAATGAGCAGTTCTTC
>TRBJ1-1|TRBD1|.|TRBV12-3/TRBV12-4
CASSPIDRAPNAFF
TGTGCCAGCAGCCCCATCGACAGGGCCCCGAACGCTTTCTTT
>TRBJ2-7|.|.|TRBV6-2/TRBV6-3
CASRDGSTYEQYF
TGTGCCAGCCGTGATGGCTCGACCTACGAGCAGTACTTC
>TRBJ2-3|.|many|TRBV15
CATSPREGSMRDTQYF
TGTGCCACCAGCCCGCGGGAAGGGTCTATGAGAGATACGCAGTATTTT